Presented here are 8 T cell receptor beta chains from one specimen sequenced in a study of cytomegalovirus exposure and HLA in healthy donors (dated by TCRdb to about 2017). The library was obtained by the immunoSEQ multiplex PCR assay. For the multiplex PCR, a mixture combining 60 forward primers for TCR Vbeta segments and 13 reverse primers for TCR Jbeta segments was used. TCRdb re-hosts the immuneACCESS table, in-frame sequences only. Its copies lack some clones; in the studies checked, an unresolved V gene accounts for under half of them, and the cause for the rest is not known. The sample table holds fewer than 200,000 clones, of which nearly 80% were seen once. The top ten clonotypes cover less than 3.5% of the sample. Sequenced sample: PBMCs. The origin of the receptors is a female donor in good health and CMV-seronegative.

This clone was observed a handful of times. V gene TRBV25-1 combines with J gene TRBJ1-1; D uncertain. Trimming stripped 8 bases from V and 1 base from J, with 14 bases between. Germline V gene lookup returns CDR1 MGHDK and CDR2 SYGVNS. The CDR3 sequence is 14 residues long. This CDR3 is CASARRASNTEAFF. The DNA for the CDR3 is TGTGCCAGCGCGCGGAGGGCTTCGAACACTGAAGCTTTCTTT.

The rearrangement joins TRBV27 to TRBJ2-1, with 7 nucleotides matching TRBD2. CDR3 length: 16 amino acids. Germline values: CDR1 MNHEY, CDR2 SMNVEV (reference sequence). Trimming at V came to 4 bases and at J to 0 bases, leaving 6 bases not matched to a gene. The CDR3 nucleotides read TGTGCCAGCAGTTCCCTTTCTAGCGGCTCCTACAATGAGCAGTTCTTC. It translates to CASSSLSSGSYNEQFF.

The V gene is TRBV2, the J gene TRBJ1-2, with a possible D match to TRBD1 (6 bases). This CDR3 has 12 amino acids. Germline loops: CDR1 SNHLY, CDR2 FYNNEI. The V end was cut by 5 bases, the J end by 8 bases, with 12 bases between. The CDR3 bases are TGTGCCAGCAGTCGGGACATGTCCGGCTACACCTTC. It specifies CASSRDMSGYTF.

The chain has TRBV4-2 and TRBJ1-2; 9 bases align to TRBD1. V lost 2 bases, J lost 4 bases, and 5 bases stayed unmatched. The CDR3 runs 15 residues. Germline V CDR1 and CDR2: LGHNA, YNFKEQ. CDR3 sequence (DNA): TGTGCCAGCAGCCAATATTCGACAGGGGGCTATGGCTACACCTTC. Encoded protein: CASSQYSTGGYGYTF.

The table lists this clone with a count of one. The rearrangement joins TRBV30 to TRBJ1-1; D remains unclear. Trimming shortened V by 2 bases and J by 3 bases, and 10 bases separated the two germline ends. The CDR3 totals 13 residues. Looked up from germline, CDR1 is GTSNPN and CDR2 is SVGIG (reference sequence). The CDR3 spells CAWSSQDYTEAFF. The DNA of the CDR3 is TGTGCCTGGAGTTCACAAGACTACACTGAAGCTTTCTTT.

The CDR3 DNA reads TGTGCCAGCAGCCCCCTCAGGGGCGGCCCCTACGAGCAGTACTTC. This gives the protein CASSPLRGGPYEQYF. The rearrangement links TRBV7-6 to TRBJ2-7; possible D gene TRBD1, 6 bases. Trimming removed 5 bases from V and 2 bases from J, with 16 bases in between. CDR3 length: 15 amino acids. Germline V gives CDR1 SGHVS, CDR2 FNYEAQ.

The chain carries TRBV5-1 and TRBJ2-3, with 8 bases matching TRBD2. Per the germline V gene, CDR1 is SGHRS and CDR2 is YFSETQ. The CDR3 loop spans 16 amino acids. After removal of 0 bases from V and 0 bases from J, the junction contained 3 bases not matched to a gene. The CDR3 here is CASSLASGLSTDTQYF. CDR3 DNA: TGCGCCAGCAGCTTGGCTAGCGGGCTTAGCACAGATACGCAGTATTTT.

The V call is TRBV19, the J call TRBJ2-3, with D possibly matching TRBD1 (6 bases). The CDR3 is 18 amino acids. Looked up from germline, CDR1 is LNHDA and CDR2 is SQIVND (reference sequence). Trimming left V 3 bases short and J 2 bases short, with 21 bases between. The chain's CDR3 is CASSIPLQGLGHTDTQYF. The CDR3 DNA reads as TGTGCCAGTAGTATCCCCCTACAGGGTTTAGGTCACACAGATACGCAGTATTTT.